What follows are 2 T cell receptor beta chains derived from one specimen sequenced in a study of tumor and adjacent non-tumor tissue in lung cancer. This sample's RNA came from whole unsorted tissue. A modified ARM-PCR protocol with three rounds of nested PCR amplified TCRbeta. One entry per CDR3 protein results from TCRdb running MiXCR on the multiplex PCR reads. Here the sample spans 200,000 to 250,000 distinct CDR3 sequences, over 55% being singletons. Sequenced input: lung tumor tissue. Source of these receptors: a man aged 55 to 70 with non-small cell lung cancer.

For this clonotype: At one end the junction does not follow the germline gene, possibly because of a read error. J is TRBJ1-1 and V is TRBV6-5, with D maybe TRBD1 (5 bases). The CDR3 length is 14 residues. The germline V gene has CDR1 MNHEY and CDR2 SVGAGI. Here the CDR3 reads CASSNRGADTEALF. CDR3 coding DNA: TGTGCCAGCAGTAACCGGGGTGCGGACACTGAAGCTCTCTTT.

This clonotype came up a few times. This chain uses TRBV6-5 with TRBJ1-1; 10 positions agree with TRBD1. Trimming at V came to 2 bases and at J to 5 bases, leaving 5 bases not matched to a gene. Germline lookup yields CDR1 MNHEY and CDR2 SVGAGI. There are 15 residues in the CDR3. CDR3 region: CASSYMDRGVTEAFF. The CDR3 DNA is TGTGCCAGCAGTTACATGGACAGGGGGGTTACTGAAGCTTTCTTT.